This is a list of T cell receptor beta chains from one sample in a study of OX40 agonist ivuxolimab in advanced cancers. Some clones are missing from TCRdb's copy, which holds only in-frame ones; the method was immunoSEQ multiplex PCR. Found here are over 45,000 clones, about 89% of them singletons; the top ten hold less than 40%. Sequencing used CD4+ or CD8+ T cells sorted from blood, obtained in a trial of the OX40 agonist ivuxolimab. These receptors all come from an adult with an advanced solid tumor such as melanoma, head and neck, liver or kidney cancer. Both conserved end residues are part of each CDR3. Fields, in order: J gene, D gene, V gene, clone size, CDR3 DNA, CDR3 protein. D genes are given only for firm matches. For some rows the clone size is stated as once, few or many, or as a class when expanded; others skip it.

>TRBJ1-1|TRBD1|TRBV10-1|.
TGCGCCAGCAGTGGCCGACAGGGGGCCGGGGAAGCTTTCTTT
CASSGRQGAGEAFF
>TRBJ2-7|TRBD1|TRBV6-5|.
TGTGCCAGCAGAGAGGGACAGGGGAACGAGCAGTACTTC
CASREGQGNEQYF
>TRBJ2-2|TRBD1|TRBV19|.
TGTGCCAGTAAGGGGGCCCGGACAGGGGACACCGGGGAGCTGTTTTTT
CASKGARTGDTGELFF
>TRBJ1-4|.|TRBV6-1|.
TGTGCCAGCAGTGAAACTGTGTTGGAAAAACTGTTTTTT
CASSETVLEKLFF
>TRBJ2-1|.|TRBV19|.
TGTGCCAGTACGTCAACGACTGCCGCGGGAGAGCAGTTCTTC
CASTSTTAAGEQFF
>TRBJ2-2|TRBD2|TRBV5-1|.
TGCGCCAGCAGCCCCCCTAGCGGGGGGACCGGGGAGCTGTTTTTT
CASSPPSGGTGELFF
>TRBJ2-7|TRBD1|TRBV5-4|.
TGTGCCAGCAGCTGGGGACAGCTAACCTACGAGCAGTACTTC
CASSWGQLTYEQYF
>TRBJ2-3|TRBD2|TRBV13|.
TGTGCCAGCAGCTCTTCCCCCGCGACTAGCGGGAGAGATACGCAGTATTTT
CASSSSPATSGRDTQYF
>TRBJ2-2|TRBD1|TRBV27|.
TGTGCCAGCTGGTCCCTCGACAGGGTGGGCGGGGAGCTGTTTTTT
CASWSLDRVGGELFF
>TRBJ1-2|TRBD1|TRBV9|.
TGTGCCAGCAGCGCTGGGGACAGCATTTATGGCTACACCTTC
CASSAGDSIYGYTF
>TRBJ2-7|.|TRBV7-9|.
TGTGCCAGCAGCTTAGTCGGGGTGGCGTACGAGCAGTACTTC
CASSLVGVAYEQYF
>TRBJ1-1|TRBD1|TRBV19|.
TGTGCCAGTAGTCTCGGGACAGGGGGCACGGAAGCTTTCTTT
CASSLGTGGTEAFF
>TRBJ2-7|.|TRBV28|.
TGTGCCAGCACAACGCCTTCGGATTTTTACGAGCAGTACTTC
CASTTPSDFYEQYF
>TRBJ2-3|.|TRBV4-2|.
TGTGCCAGCAGCCAATTACGCGGTGGGCCCCAGGGCGCAGATACGCAGTATTTT
CASSQLRGGPQGADTQYF
>TRBJ1-1|TRBD1|TRBV7-6|.
TGTGCCAGCAGTTCCGGGACAGCAAACACTGAAGCTTTCTTT
CASSSGTANTEAFF
>TRBJ1-1|.|TRBV30|.
TGTGCCTTGGAGATGTCAGGGAGGTTGGAACCTGAAGCTTTCTTT
CALEMSGRLEPEAFF
>TRBJ2-1|TRBD2|TRBV9|.
TGTGCCAGCAGCGTAGAGGGGACTAGCGAGGATGAGCAGTTCTTC
CASSVEGTSEDEQFF
>TRBJ2-2|.|TRBV6-1|few
TGTGCCAGCAGTTTCACAGGAGGCACCGGGGAGCTGTTTTTT
CASSFTGGTGELFF
>TRBJ1-3|.|TRBV5-5|.
TGTGCCAGCAGCTTGGAGGCCAGTGCGCGAGGCACCATATATTTT
CASSLEASARGTIYF
>TRBJ2-2|TRBD2|TRBV15|few
TGTGCCACCAGCAGGCCTCGGGGGGTCGGTGCCGGGGAGCTGTTTTTT
CATSRPRGVGAGELFF
>TRBJ2-3|TRBD1|TRBV15|.
TGTGCCACCAGCGGGGACAGGGGCACAGATACGCAGTATTTT
CATSGDRGTDTQYF
>TRBJ2-6|.|TRBV19|.
TGTGCCAGTAGTGGGAACTCTGGGGCCAACGTCCTGACTTTC
CASSGNSGANVLTF